This section outlines one T cell receptor (beta chain) sequence together with its context. There is no known antigen for this receptor. No much larger clonotype is one base removed from it; base qualities were not supplied. TCRbeta CDR3 regions were amplified from genomic DNA by means of the immunoSEQ Assay, a bias-controlled multiplex PCR. The paper's processing steps were these. Nucleated cell counts per sample were estimated from amplification of reference gene primers within the assay. Sequence reads were collapsed and filtered to measure the absolute abundance of every unique TCRbeta CDR3 rearrangement. Productive Simpson clonality was computed per sample as the square root of Simpson's diversity index over productive rearrangements. Not all clones reach the TCRdb copy of this immuneACCESS table, which keeps in-frame sequences only. Checked studies attribute under half of the gap to unresolved V genes and leave the rest unexplained. The V and J calls and the clone size are those of that table, but D and trimming were determined from the DNA. Here the sample has approximately 190,000 clones; 84% occur a single time. The top ten clonotypes cover around 19% of the sample.

This entry belongs to a study of blood T cell repertoires in COVID-19 (dated by TCRdb to the early 2020s). Study-level background: Samples from collaborators originated in the United States, Italy and Spain and spanned both the acute and convalescent phases of COVID-19. The repertoires were released in a freely available public database meant as a resource for research on the immune response to SARS-CoV-2. Deeply sampled blood TCRbeta repertoires from subjects exposed to, actively infected with, or recovered from COVID-19 were included in the dataset. The material from the prospective study consisted of cDNA or gDNA derived from T cells, B-cell-depleted T cells, or PBMCs. The samples were drawn from the first 160 participants of the ongoing ImmuneRACE study and from roughly 1,300 subjects provided by 6 global collaborators. Where HLA class I and class II types were available, the types were taken from metadata supplied by the sample provider, not from assay-based typing. A de-identified subject ID, COVID-19 status, age in years and sex were almost always included in the sample metadata. The paper as a whole reports these results and caveats: The quantity of clinical and demographic metadata differed by source and by participant and was supplied without curation.

Based on the germline V gene, the CDR1 and CDR2 sequences are SQVTM and ANQGSEA. The CDR3, from cysteine to phenylalanine, totals 15 residues. Here the CDR3 DNA is all that survives: 45 bases in frame from base 1. V is clipped by 7 bases and J by 2 bases, and the sequence between their germline boundaries is 18 bases long. Whole blood was collected in K2EDTA tubes by collaborating institutions according to the institutions' own protocols. For TCRbeta analysis, collaborators shipped samples as frozen whole blood, isolated PBMCs, or DNA extracted from either of those sample types. This receptor was identified in a human donor in a cohort sampled during active COVID-19. In this chain, TRBV29-1 is recombined with TRBJ1-5; TRBD1 is possibly the D segment (5 matching bases). The sample taken for sequencing was peripheral blood. CDR3 loop: CSAGGGGVGNQPQHF. The nucleotide sequence reads as follows: TGCAGCGCCGGAGGCGGGGGTGTAGGCAATCAGCCCCAGCATTTT.